This T cell receptor beta chain appears in the sequencing data of a study of identical twins. All donors comprised healthy Caucasians. Study-level points and caveats: Twins' excess sharing was less marked for out-of-frame beta sequences.

Turning to this clonotype: Its specificity is unknown.

TCRdb fed the 5' RACE reads into MiXCR, producing one record per CDR3 protein. Found here are approximately 600,000 distinct CDR3 sequences, roughly 6.6% of them singletons; the top ten hold less than 2%. These data were also filed under a second study, of yellow fever vaccine responses in identical twins.

The receptor was isolated from a woman under 30 in good health. Input material: PBMCs.

CDR3 coding DNA: TGTGCCAGCAGCTTAGAGGGCGGGGGGCGGTCTGGAAACACCATATATTTT. Translation gives CASSLEGGGRSGNTIYF. The chain joins TRBV7-8 to TRBJ1-3; maybe TRBD1 (6 bases). Germline CDR1 SGHVS, CDR2 FQNEAQ. This CDR3 has 17 residues. V was trimmed by 1 base and J by 1 base, leaving 14 bases between them.